This T cell receptor (beta chain) was profiled in a study of T cells after yellow fever vaccination. This clonotype was counted at least ten times. No antigen is known for it. Findings of the study overall: Among primary-vaccination clones, most reappeared after the booster, at approximately 97% for CD4 and around 90% for CD8. Abundant contaminating clonotypes from the bulk population could appear in FACS-sorted repertoires. Shared CD4/CD8 clonotypes were a small share, likely from convergent recombination.

Germline-derived CDR1 and CDR2 are SGHRS and YFSETQ. There are 14 residues in the CDR3. Trimming removed 3 bases at V and 4 bases at J, with 12 bases between. The TCR cDNA carried a universal primer site and UMIs from 5'RACE template switching. TCRdb fed the 5' RACE reads into MiXCR, producing one record per CDR3 protein. The repertoire holds around 600,000 distinct CDR3 sequences, about 12% seen once, with 15% in the top ten. This sample comprised PBMCs, obtained on the day of the yellow fever booster vaccination. The sequence was collected from a man younger than 45 who received the YFV17D yellow fever vaccine. The chain joins TRBV5-1 to TRBJ2-3, with D possibly TRBD1 on 5 matching bases. The CDR3 DNA sequence: TGCGCCAGCAGCTCGGACACGGTCGCAGATACGCAGTATTTT. It encodes CASSSDTVADTQYF.